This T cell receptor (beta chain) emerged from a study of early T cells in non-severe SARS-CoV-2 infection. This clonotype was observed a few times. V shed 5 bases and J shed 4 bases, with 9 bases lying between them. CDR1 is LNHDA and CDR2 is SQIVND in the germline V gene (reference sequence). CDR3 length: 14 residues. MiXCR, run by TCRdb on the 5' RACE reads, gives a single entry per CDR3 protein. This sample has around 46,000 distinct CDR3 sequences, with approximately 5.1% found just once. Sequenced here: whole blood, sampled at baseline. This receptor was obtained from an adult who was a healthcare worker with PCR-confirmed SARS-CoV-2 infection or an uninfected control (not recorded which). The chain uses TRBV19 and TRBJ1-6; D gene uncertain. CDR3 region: CASSFTDYNSPLHF. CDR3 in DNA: TGTGCCAGTAGTTTCACGGATTATAATTCACCCCTCCACTTT.